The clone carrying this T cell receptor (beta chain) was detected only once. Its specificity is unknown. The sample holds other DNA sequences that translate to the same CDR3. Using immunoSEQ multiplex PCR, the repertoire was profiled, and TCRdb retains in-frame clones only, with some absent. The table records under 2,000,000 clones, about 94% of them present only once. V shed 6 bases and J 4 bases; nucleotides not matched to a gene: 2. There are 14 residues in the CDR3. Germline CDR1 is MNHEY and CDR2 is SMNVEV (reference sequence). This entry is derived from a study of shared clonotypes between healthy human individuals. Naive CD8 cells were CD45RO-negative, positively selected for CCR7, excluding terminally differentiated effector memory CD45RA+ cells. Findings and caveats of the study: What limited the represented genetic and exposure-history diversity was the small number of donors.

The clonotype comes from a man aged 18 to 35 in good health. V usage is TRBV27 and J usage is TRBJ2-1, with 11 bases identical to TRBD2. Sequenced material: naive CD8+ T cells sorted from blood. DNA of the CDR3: TGTGCCAGCAGGCTAGCGGGAGGATACAATGAGCAGTTCTTC. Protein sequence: CASRLAGGYNEQFF.